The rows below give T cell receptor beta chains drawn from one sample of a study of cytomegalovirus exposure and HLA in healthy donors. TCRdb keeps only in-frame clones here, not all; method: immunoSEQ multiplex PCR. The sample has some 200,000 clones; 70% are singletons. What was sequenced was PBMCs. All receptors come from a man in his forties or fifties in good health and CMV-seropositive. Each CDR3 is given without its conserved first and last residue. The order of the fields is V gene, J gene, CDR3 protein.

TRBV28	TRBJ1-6	ASSQLDRNNSPLH
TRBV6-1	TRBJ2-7	ASSGTGTSGGDYEQY
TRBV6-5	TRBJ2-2	ASLGAAGELF
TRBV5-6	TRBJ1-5	ASSIYSGSDFGANQPQH
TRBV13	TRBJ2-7	ASTPLYSGEQY
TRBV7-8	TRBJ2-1	ASSLAEGGAVAYNEQF
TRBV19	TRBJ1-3	ASSIVTLLSGNTIY
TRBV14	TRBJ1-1	ASSQGRWGVDKNTEAF
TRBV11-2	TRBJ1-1	ASSFRQIMNTEAF
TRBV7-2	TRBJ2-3	ASSFGTGDTDTQY
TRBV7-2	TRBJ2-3	ASNGQRGAPITQY
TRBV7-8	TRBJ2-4	ASSFGREGDIQY
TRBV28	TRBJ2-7	ASTDGQGAAYEQY
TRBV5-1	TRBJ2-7	ASSLEAGGEQY
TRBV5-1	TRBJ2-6	ASSTPAGRGRQSGANVLT
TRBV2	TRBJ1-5	ASRAGFSNQPQH
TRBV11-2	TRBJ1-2	ASSLPGRGDGYT
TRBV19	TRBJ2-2	ASSRGFKSATNTGELF
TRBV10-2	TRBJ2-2	ASTLGLNTGELF
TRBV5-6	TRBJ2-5	ASSLGLMYQETQY
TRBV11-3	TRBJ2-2	ASRPLAGGKELF
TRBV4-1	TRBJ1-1	ASSQVFVSGTEAF
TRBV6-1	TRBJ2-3	AGSSGSGTDTQY
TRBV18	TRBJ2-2	ASSPGPLTGELF
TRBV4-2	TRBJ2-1	ASSQEGLYNEQF
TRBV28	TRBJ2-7	ASSSVSYEQY
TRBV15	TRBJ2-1	ATSDTGTGGHNEQF
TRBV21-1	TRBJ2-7	ASSKVRRSSYEQY
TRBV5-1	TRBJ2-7	ASSPGGGTYEQY
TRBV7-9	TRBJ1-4	ASSAGQGARKLF
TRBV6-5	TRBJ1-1	ASTLNGQLNTEAF
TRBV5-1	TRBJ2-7	ASSREGTGSYEQY
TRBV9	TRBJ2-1	ASSDGGGPQDEQF
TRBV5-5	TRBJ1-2	ASSQGRDSYGYT
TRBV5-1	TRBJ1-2	ASSLETRGYT
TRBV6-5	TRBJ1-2	ASSYSGVRGYT
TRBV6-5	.	ASSPRGSKSYEQY
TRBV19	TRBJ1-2	ATRQSYGYT
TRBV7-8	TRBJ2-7	ASSLVAGPYEQY
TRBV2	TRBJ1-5	ASSEEGGTNQPQH
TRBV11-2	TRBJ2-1	ASSPTSVNEQF
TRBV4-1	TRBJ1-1	ASSQSQGQEAF
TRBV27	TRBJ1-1	ASSPQGDPAWGAF
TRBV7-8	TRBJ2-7	ASSSTGGGYEQY
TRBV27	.	ASRPRGGGVTYEQY